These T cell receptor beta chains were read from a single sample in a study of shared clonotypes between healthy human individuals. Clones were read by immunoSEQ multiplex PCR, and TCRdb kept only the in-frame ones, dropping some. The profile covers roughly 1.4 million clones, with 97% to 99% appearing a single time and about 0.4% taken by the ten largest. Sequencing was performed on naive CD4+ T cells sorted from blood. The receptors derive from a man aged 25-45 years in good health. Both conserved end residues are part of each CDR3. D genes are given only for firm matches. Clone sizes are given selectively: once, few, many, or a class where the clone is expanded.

CDR3: CAISERVTGGYEQYF; DNA: TGTGCCATCAGTGAAAGGGTGACGGGTGGCTACGAGCAGTACTTC; size: -; V: TRBV10-3; J: TRBJ2-7; D: -
CDR3: CAWSVFRVPNQPQHF; DNA: TGTGCCTGGAGTGTATTCAGGGTACCCAATCAGCCCCAGCATTTT; size: -; V: TRBV30; J: TRBJ1-5; D: -
CDR3: CASSPDGGTDTQYF; DNA: TGTGCCAGCAGCCCGGACGGAGGAACAGATACGCAGTATTTT; size: -; V: TRBV5-4; J: TRBJ2-3; D: -
CDR3: CAISQSGEREAEQFF; DNA: TGTGCCATCAGCCAGAGCGGGGAGCGGGAAGCTGAGCAGTTCTTC; size: -; V: TRBV10-3; J: TRBJ2-1; D: TRBD2
CDR3: CASSLQGQVQETQYF; DNA: TGCGCCAGCAGCTTGCAAGGACAGGTTCAAGAGACCCAGTACTTC; size: -; V: TRBV5-1; J: TRBJ2-5; D: TRBD1
CDR3: CASSEARATDTQYF; DNA: TGTGCCAGCAGTGAAGCCAGGGCCACAGATACGCAGTATTTT; size: once; V: TRBV2; J: TRBJ2-3; D: -
CDR3: CASSVSTLHHEQYF; DNA: TGTGCCAGCAGCGTGTCAACACTACACCACGAGCAGTACTTC; size: -; V: TRBV7-9; J: TRBJ2-7; D: -
CDR3: CASSPQAGAYEQYF; DNA: TGTGCCAGCAGCCCACAAGCGGGAGCGTACGAGCAGTACTTC; size: -; V: TRBV7-6; J: TRBJ2-7; D: TRBD2
CDR3: CASSSSGVHGYTF; DNA: TGTGCCAGCAGTTCGTCAGGGGTTCATGGCTACACCTTC; size: -; V: TRBV6-6; J: TRBJ1-2; D: -
CDR3: CASSLTPSRQGFVNQPQHF; DNA: TGTGCCAGCAGTTTAACCCCGTCGAGGCAGGGATTCGTCAATCAGCCCCAGCATTTT; size: -; V: TRBV28; J: TRBJ1-5; D: -
CDR3: CASSRGNTIYF; DNA: TGCGCCAGCAGCCGAGGCAACACCATATATTTT; size: once; V: TRBV10-1; J: TRBJ1-3; D: -
CDR3: CASSQARTRPAGSGTDTQYF; DNA: TGTGCCAGCAGCCAAGCCAGGACTCGACCAGCGGGTAGTGGTACAGATACGCAGTATTTT; size: -; V: TRBV4-2; J: TRBJ2-3; D: -
CDR3: CATSREVWGQGIREQYF; DNA: TGTGCCACCAGCAGAGAAGTTTGGGGACAGGGAATCCGCGAGCAGTACTTC; size: -; V: TRBV15; J: TRBJ2-7; D: TRBD1
CDR3: CASSPFGPYEQYF; DNA: TGTGCCAGCAGCCCATTCGGACCCTACGAGCAGTACTTC; size: -; V: TRBV6-5; J: TRBJ2-7; D: -
CDR3: CASSLLTGDGYTF; DNA: TGTGCCAGCAGTTTATTAACTGGAGATGGCTACACCTTC; size: -; V: TRBV28; J: TRBJ1-2; D: -
CDR3: CASSEQGTSYEQYF; DNA: TGTGCCAGCAGCGAACAGGGCACCTCCTACGAGCAGTACTTC; size: -; V: TRBV2; J: TRBJ2-7; D: -
CDR3: CASSLTWGNNEQFF; DNA: TGCGCCAGCAGCTTGACGTGGGGCAACAATGAGCAGTTCTTC; size: -; V: TRBV5-1; J: TRBJ2-1; D: -
CDR3: CASSLGNTGELFF; DNA: TGTGCCAGCAGTCTGGGGAACACCGGGGAGCTGTTTTTT; size: once; V: TRBV25-1; J: TRBJ2-2; D: -
CDR3: CASSLGDTGYEQYF; DNA: TGCGCCAGCAGCTTGGGGGACACGGGATACGAGCAGTACTTC; size: once; V: TRBV5-1; J: TRBJ2-7; D: -
CDR3: CASSVSSQYGYTF; DNA: TGTGCCAGCAGCGTAAGTTCCCAATATGGCTACACCTTC; size: -; V: TRBV9; J: TRBJ1-2; D: -
CDR3: CASRRQGNYEQYF; DNA: TGTGCCAGCAGGAGACAGGGGAACTACGAGCAGTACTTC; size: -; V: TRBV6-1; J: TRBJ2-7; D: TRBD1
CDR3: CASSRANRETLYGYTF; DNA: TGTGCCAGCAGCCGAGCCAACAGGGAGACTTTGTATGGCTACACCTTC; size: -; V: TRBV7-9; J: TRBJ1-2; D: -